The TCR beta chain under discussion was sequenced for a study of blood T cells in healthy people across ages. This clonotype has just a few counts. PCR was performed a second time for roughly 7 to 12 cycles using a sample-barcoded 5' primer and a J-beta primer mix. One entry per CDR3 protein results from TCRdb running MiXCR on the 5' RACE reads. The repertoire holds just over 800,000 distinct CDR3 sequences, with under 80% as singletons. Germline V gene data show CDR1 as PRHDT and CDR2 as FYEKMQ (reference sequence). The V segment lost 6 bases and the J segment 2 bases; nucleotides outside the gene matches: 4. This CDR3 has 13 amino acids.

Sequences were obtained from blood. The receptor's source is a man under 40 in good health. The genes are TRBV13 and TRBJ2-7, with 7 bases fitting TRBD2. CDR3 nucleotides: TGTGCCAGCAGGGGGAGGGGTACCTACGAGCAGTACTTC. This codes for CASRGRGTYEQYF.